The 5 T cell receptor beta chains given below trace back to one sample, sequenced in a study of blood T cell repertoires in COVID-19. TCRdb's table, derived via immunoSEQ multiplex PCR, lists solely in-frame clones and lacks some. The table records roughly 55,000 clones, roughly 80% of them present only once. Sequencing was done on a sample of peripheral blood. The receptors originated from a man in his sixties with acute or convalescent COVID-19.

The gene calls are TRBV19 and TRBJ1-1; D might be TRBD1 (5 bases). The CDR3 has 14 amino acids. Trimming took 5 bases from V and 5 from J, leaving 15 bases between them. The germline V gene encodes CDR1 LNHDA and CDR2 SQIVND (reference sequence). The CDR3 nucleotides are TGTGCCAGTAGTCGGCGGGATAAGGGGACTGAAGCTTTCTTT. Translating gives CASSRRDKGTEAFF.

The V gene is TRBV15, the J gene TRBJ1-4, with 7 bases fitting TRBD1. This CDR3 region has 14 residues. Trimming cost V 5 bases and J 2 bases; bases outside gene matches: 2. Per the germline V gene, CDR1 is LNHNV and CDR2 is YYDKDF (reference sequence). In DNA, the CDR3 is TGTGCCACCAGCTCGGGACAGACTAATGAAAAACTGTTTTTT. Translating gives CATSSGQTNEKLFF.

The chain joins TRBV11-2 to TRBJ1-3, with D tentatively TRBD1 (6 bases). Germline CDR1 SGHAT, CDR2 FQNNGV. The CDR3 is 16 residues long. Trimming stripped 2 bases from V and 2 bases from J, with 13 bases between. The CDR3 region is CASSLTSQGAGNTIYF. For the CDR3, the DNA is TGTGCCAGCAGCTTAACTTCACAGGGAGCTGGAAACACCATATATTTT.

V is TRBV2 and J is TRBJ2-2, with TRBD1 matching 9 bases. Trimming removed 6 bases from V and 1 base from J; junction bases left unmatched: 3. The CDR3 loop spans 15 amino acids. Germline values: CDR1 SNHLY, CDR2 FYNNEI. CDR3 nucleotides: TGTGCCAGCAGGCCGGGACAGGGGAACACCGGGGAGCTGTTTTTT. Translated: CASRPGQGNTGELFF.

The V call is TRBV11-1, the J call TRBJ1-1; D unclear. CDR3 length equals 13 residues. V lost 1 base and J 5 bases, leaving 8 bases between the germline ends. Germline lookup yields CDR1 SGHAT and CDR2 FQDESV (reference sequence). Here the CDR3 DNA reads TGTGCCAGCAGCTTAGAGAGGATGACTGAAGCTTTCTTT. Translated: CASSLERMTEAFF.